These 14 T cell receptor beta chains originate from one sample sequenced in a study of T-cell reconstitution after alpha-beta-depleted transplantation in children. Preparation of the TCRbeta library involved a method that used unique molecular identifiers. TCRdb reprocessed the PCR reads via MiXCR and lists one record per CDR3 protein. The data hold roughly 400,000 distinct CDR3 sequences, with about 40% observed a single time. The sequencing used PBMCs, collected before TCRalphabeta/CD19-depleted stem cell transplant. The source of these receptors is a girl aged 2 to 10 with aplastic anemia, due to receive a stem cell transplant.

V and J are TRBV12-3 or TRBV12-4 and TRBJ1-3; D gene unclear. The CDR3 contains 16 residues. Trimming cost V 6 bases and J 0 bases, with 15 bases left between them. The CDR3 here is CASSPEGVSSGNTIYF. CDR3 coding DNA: TGTGCCAGCAGCCCAGAGGGCGTCTCCTCTGGAAACACCATATATTTT.

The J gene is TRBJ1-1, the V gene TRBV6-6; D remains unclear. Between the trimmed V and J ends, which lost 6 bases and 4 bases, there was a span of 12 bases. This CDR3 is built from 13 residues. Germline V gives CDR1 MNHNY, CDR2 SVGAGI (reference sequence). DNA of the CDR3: TGTGCCAGCAGGCCAGGTGGAAGCACTGAAGCTTTCTTT. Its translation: CASRPGGSTEAFF.

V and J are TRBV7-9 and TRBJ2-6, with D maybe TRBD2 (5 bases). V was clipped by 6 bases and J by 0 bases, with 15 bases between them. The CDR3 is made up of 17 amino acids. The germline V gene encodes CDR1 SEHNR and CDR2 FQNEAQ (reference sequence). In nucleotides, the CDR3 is TGTGCCAGCAGACCGGGGTCGACTCCCTCTGGGGCCAACGTCCTGACTTTC. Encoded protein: CASRPGSTPSGANVLTF. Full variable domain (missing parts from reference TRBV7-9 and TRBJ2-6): DTGVSQNPRHKITKRGQNVTFRCDPISEHNRLYWYRQTLGQGPEFLTYFQNEAQLEKSRLLSDRFSAERPKGSFSTLEIQRTEQGDSAMYLCASRPGSTPSGANVLTFGAGSRLTVL.

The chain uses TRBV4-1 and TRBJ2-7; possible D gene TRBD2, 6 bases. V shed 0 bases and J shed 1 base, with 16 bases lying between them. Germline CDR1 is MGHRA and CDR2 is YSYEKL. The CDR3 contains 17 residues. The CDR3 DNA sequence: TGCGCCAGCAGCCAAGATGGGTACGGGACTGTTTCCTACGAGCAGTACTTC. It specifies CASSQDGYGTVSYEQYF.

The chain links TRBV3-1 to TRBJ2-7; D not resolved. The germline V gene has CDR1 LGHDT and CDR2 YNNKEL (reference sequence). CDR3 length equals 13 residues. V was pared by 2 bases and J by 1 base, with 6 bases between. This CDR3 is CASSQWRSYEQYF. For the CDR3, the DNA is TGTGCCAGCAGCCAATGGAGATCCTACGAGCAGTACTTC.

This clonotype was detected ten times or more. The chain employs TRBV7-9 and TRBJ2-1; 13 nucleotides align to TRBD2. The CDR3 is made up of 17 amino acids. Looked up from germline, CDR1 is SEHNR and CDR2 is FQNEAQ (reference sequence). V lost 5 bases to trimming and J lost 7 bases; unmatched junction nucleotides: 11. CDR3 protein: CASSPRGTSGTPNEQFF. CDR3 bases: TGTGCCAGCAGCCCAAGGGGGACTAGCGGGACCCCGAATGAGCAGTTCTTC.

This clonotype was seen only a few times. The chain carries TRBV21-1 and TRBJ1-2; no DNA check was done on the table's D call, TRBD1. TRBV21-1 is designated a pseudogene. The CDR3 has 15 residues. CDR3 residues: CASSKPPGWDYGYTF. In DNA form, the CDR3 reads TGTGCCAGCAGCAAACCCCCGGGGTGGGACTATGGCTACACCTTC.

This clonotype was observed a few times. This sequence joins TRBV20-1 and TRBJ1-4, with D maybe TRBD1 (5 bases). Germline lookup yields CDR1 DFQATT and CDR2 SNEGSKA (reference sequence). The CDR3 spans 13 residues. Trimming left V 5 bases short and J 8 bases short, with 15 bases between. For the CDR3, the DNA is TGCAGTGCTGTCAGGCCGCGGGGGGAAAAACTGTTTTTT. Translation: CSAVRPRGEKLFF.

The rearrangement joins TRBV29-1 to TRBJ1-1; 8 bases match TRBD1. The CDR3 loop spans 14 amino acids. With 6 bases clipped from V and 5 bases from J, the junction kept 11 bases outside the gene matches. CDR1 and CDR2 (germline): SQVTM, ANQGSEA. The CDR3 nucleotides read TGCAGCGTCGAGCCCAGGGGGCTGGGTACTGAAGCTTTCTTT. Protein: CSVEPRGLGTEAFF.

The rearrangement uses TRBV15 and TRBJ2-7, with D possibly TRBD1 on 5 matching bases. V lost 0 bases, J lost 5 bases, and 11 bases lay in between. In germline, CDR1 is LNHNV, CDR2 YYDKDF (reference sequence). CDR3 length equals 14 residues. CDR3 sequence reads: CATSRDQAGNEQYF. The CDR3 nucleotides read TGTGCCACCAGCAGAGATCAGGCAGGGAACGAGCAGTACTTC.

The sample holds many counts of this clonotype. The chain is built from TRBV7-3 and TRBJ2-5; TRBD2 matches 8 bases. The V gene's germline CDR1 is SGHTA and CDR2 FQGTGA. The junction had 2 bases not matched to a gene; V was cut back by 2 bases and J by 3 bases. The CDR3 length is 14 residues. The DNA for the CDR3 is TGTGCCAGCAGCTTAGCGGGAGGAAAAGAGACCCAGTACTTC. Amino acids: CASSLAGGKETQYF.

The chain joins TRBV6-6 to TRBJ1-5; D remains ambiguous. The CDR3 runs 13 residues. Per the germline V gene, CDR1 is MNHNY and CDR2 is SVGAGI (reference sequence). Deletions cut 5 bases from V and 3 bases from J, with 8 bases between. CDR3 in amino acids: CASSNRFNQPQHF. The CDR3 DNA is TGTGCCAGCAGTAACCGGTTCAATCAGCCCCAGCATTTT.

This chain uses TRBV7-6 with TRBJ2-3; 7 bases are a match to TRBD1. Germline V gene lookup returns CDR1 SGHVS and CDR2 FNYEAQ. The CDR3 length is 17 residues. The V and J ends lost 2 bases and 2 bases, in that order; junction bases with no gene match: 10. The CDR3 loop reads CASSLPRQGADTDTQYF. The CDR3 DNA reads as TGTGCCAGCAGCTTACCAAGACAGGGCGCTGACACAGATACGCAGTATTTT.

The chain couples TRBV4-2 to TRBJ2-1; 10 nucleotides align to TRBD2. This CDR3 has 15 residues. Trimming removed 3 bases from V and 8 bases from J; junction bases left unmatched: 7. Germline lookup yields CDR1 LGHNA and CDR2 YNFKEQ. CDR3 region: CASSHSGRALDEQFF. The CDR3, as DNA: TGTGCCAGCAGCCACAGCGGGAGGGCCTTGGATGAGCAGTTCTTC.